These 18 T cell receptor beta chains were sequenced from one sample in a study of blood T cell repertoires in COVID-19. Profiled with immunoSEQ multiplex PCR; TCRdb holds only in-frame clones, not every one. The sample contains a few hundred thousand clones, about 83% of which appear only once. Sequencing was performed on peripheral blood. The source is a woman aged 45 to 65 with acute or convalescent COVID-19.

This chain's CDR3 is CASSQEDSLLYEQYF. CDR3 bases: TGTGCCAGCAGCCAAGAGGACTCCCTCTTGTACGAGCAGTACTTC. The rearrangement links TRBV14 to TRBJ2-7, with D perhaps TRBD2 (5 bases). The CDR3 runs to 15 residues. Germline V CDR1 and CDR2: SGHDN, FVKESK. The germline V and J ends were trimmed by 0 bases and 4 bases, with 13 bases remaining between them.

The chain is built from TRBV6-5 and TRBJ2-5; 12 bases agree with TRBD2. In germline, CDR1 is MNHEY, CDR2 SVGAGI. The CDR3 has 14 residues. Germline trimming cut 10 bases from V and 5 bases from J; bases unmatched to any gene: 8. The CDR3 DNA reads TGTGCCACACTAGCGGGGGGAGCGGTGGAGACCCAGTACTTC. Its translation: CATLAGGAVETQYF.

CDR3 bases: TGTGCCAGCAGTTACTCTTCGGGGAGTCCGAACGAGCAGTACTTC. Amino acid sequence: CASSYSSGSPNEQYF. The chain couples TRBV6-2 or TRBV6-3 to TRBJ2-7; perhaps TRBD2 as D (5 bases). CDR1 MNHEY and CDR2 SVGEGT come from the germline V gene. Trimming took 0 bases from V and 5 from J, leaving 14 bases between them. The CDR3 runs to 15 residues.

The chain has TRBV6-5 and TRBJ1-6; D possibly corresponds to TRBD1 (6 bases). This CDR3 contains 15 residues. V shed 1 base and J shed 7 bases, with 11 bases lying between them. Germline loops: CDR1 MNHEY, CDR2 SVGAGI. Written as DNA, the CDR3 is TGTGCCAGCAGTTACTTACAGGGATCGAATTCACCCCTCCACTTT. Amino acid sequence: CASSYLQGSNSPLHF.

V gene TRBV28 combines with J gene TRBJ2-7, with D uncertain. Germline values: CDR1 MDHEN, CDR2 SYDVKM. V gave up 8 bases and J gave up 2 bases, with 16 bases separating them. The CDR3 totals 14 residues. CDR3 sequence (DNA): TGTGCCAGCGGATACCTAGGTTCCGCCTACGAGCAGTACTTC. Its protein product is CASGYLGSAYEQYF.

The genes are TRBV2 and TRBJ2-5; TRBD1 matches at 7 bases. The CDR3 contains 14 residues. V dropped 3 bases and J dropped 5; count of bases not matched to a gene: 6. The germline V gene has CDR1 SNHLY and CDR2 FYNNEI. The CDR3 region is CASSEGTALETQYF. DNA for the CDR3: TGTGCCAGCAGTGAGGGGACAGCCCTGGAGACCCAGTACTTC.

This chain links TRBV19 with TRBJ2-7, with D unresolved. Trimming pared 3 bases from V and 3 bases from J, leaving 9 bases between. The germline V gene has CDR1 LNHDA and CDR2 SQIVND (reference sequence). The CDR3 length is 13 residues. The CDR3 DNA sequence: TGTGCCAGTAGTATTGTTCCTAACTACGAGCAGTACTTC. Translation gives CASSIVPNYEQYF.

This chain links TRBV14 with TRBJ1-1, with 7 bases identical to TRBD1. The CDR3 has 14 residues. The germline V gene has CDR1 SGHDN and CDR2 FVKESK. The V and J ends lost 2 bases and 3 bases, in that order; junction bases with no gene match: 3. CDR3 amino acids: CASSQIQGYTEAFF. DNA of the CDR3: TGTGCCAGCAGCCAAATACAGGGGTACACTGAAGCTTTCTTT. Complete variable domain (other parts from reference TRBV14 and TRBJ1-1): EAGVTQFPSHSVIEKGQTVTLRCDPISGHDNLYWYRRVMGKEIKFLLHFVKESKQDESGMPNNRFLAERTGGTYSTLKVQPAELEDSGVYFCASSQIQGYTEAFFGQGTRLTVV.

This chain connects TRBV11-3 to TRBJ2-1; tentatively, D is TRBD2 (5 bases). Trimming removed 6 bases at V and 0 bases at J, with 9 bases between. Looked up from germline, CDR1 is SGHNT and CDR2 is YENEEA. CDR3 length: 14 residues. In nucleotides, the CDR3 is TGTGCCAGCAGTTCGGGGAGCTCCTACAATGAGCAGTTCTTC. Residues: CASSSGSSYNEQFF.

V usage is TRBV7-9 and J usage is TRBJ2-1; 8 bases agree with TRBD2. CDR1 is SEHNR and CDR2 is FQNEAQ in the germline V gene (reference sequence). The CDR3 is 13 residues long. The V segment lost 5 bases and the J segment 10 bases; nucleotides outside the gene matches: 7. This chain's CDR3 is CASSVKREQEQFF. CDR3 DNA sequence: TGTGCCAGCAGCGTCAAGCGGGAGCAAGAGCAGTTCTTC.

The chain recombines TRBV27 with TRBJ2-2; a possible D gene is TRBD2 (5 bases). With 2 bases removed from V and 5 bases from J, the gap between germline ends came to 6 bases. Germline values: CDR1 MNHEY, CDR2 SMNVEV (reference sequence). The CDR3 runs 13 residues. The CDR3 nucleotides are TGTGCCAGCAGTTTACGGGGAACCGGGGAGCTGTTTTTT. This sequence encodes CASSLRGTGELFF.

The chain uses TRBV24-1 and TRBJ1-5; no clear D. Per the germline V gene, CDR1 is KGHDR and CDR2 is SFDVKD. The CDR3 loop spans 13 amino acids. V lost 5 bases and J 2 bases, leaving 6 bases between the germline ends. CDR3 loop: CATSGGGNQPQHF. The DNA for the CDR3 is TGTGCCACCAGTGGGGGAGGCAATCAGCCCCAGCATTTT.

This clone is termed medium-sized. V is TRBV27 and J is TRBJ2-1; 9 positions match TRBD1. Germline lookup yields CDR1 MNHEY and CDR2 SMNVEV (reference sequence). V shed 3 bases and J 1 base; nucleotides not matched to a gene: 7. The CDR3 runs to 17 residues. The CDR3 reads CASSFPRTGESYNEQFF. For the CDR3, the DNA is TGTGCCAGCAGTTTCCCCCGGACAGGGGAATCCTACAATGAGCAGTTCTTC.

The genes are TRBV12-3 or TRBV12-4 and TRBJ1-2; a possible D gene is TRBD1 (5 bases). Trimming took off 6 bases at V and 9 bases at J, with 14 bases between the two ends. The CDR3 has 12 amino acids. CDR3 sequence: CASRSDSRSYTF. The CDR3 coding sequence is TGTGCCAGCAGGTCTGACAGCAGGAGCTACACCTTC.

The sample holds one count of this clone. The rearrangement uses TRBV3-1 (or the pseudogene TRBV3-2) and TRBJ1-2; tentatively, D is TRBD1 (6 bases). The CDR3 has 15 residues. Between the trimmed V and J ends, which lost 2 bases and 6 bases, there was a span of 16 bases. Per the germline V gene, CDR1 is LGHDT and CDR2 is YNNKEL (reference sequence). CDR3 region: CASSQNRVGMDGYTF. The CDR3 bases are TGTGCCAGCAGCCAAAACAGGGTGGGGATGGATGGCTACACCTTC.

The rearrangement uses TRBV9 and TRBJ1-3; tentative D call: TRBD1 (5 bases). V was clipped by 0 bases and J by 0 bases, with 13 bases between them. The CDR3 consists of 17 residues. The germline CDR1 and CDR2 sequences are SGDLS and YYNGEE. The CDR3 loop is CASSVAGTGLSGNTIYF. CDR3 nucleotides: TGTGCCAGCAGCGTAGCTGGAACAGGCCTCTCTGGAAACACCATATATTTT.

The J gene is TRBJ2-1, the V gene TRBV7-2, with 9 nucleotides matching TRBD2. Germline V gives CDR1 SGHTA, CDR2 FQGNSA. This CDR3 is built from 14 residues. Germline trimming cut 8 bases from V and 9 bases from J; bases unmatched to any gene: 11. The CDR3 region is CASGPPAGGGEQFF. The CDR3 DNA follows: TGTGCCAGCGGACCCCCAGCGGGAGGCGGTGAGCAGTTCTTC.

The chain couples TRBV4-1 to TRBJ2-4, with TRBD2 matching over 9 bases. Germline values: CDR1 MGHRA, CDR2 YSYEKL. J was trimmed by 0 bases and V by 1 base; bases with no gene match: 4. The CDR3 has 17 amino acids. The CDR3 sequence: CASSQVLAGIAKNIQYF. The CDR3 DNA reads as TGCGCCAGCAGCCAAGTTCTAGCGGGGATAGCCAAAAACATTCAGTACTTC.